This T cell receptor beta chain emerged from a study of tumor-infiltrating lymphocytes in primary liver carcinoma. Study as a whole: Both sexes were represented among patients, who were 30 to 69 years old. The neoplasms were of stage T1-T3 N0M0, with dimensions of about 4.2 to 10 cm across.

The template, around 540 ng total RNA, yielded TCR beta cDNA made with a constant-region primer. Slightly modified ARM-PCR with three nested multiplex PCR rounds yielded TCR beta libraries. For roughly 11 cycles apiece, the opening two PCR rounds ran with TRBV1-TRBV30 forward primers and a C-beta reverse primer. A single record per CDR3 protein comes from TCRdb applying MiXCR to the multiplex PCR reads. This sample has 310,000 or so distinct CDR3 sequences, with nearly 60% found just once. On this clonotype itself: Its antigen is undetermined.

Study-wide points: Against blood, tumors held a significantly higher top-250-clone fraction (p = 0.039).

They got blood RNA out of unsorted whole blood and also pulled out germline DNA. Patients showed chronic HBV infection and an absence of prior treatment. The CDR3 has 15 residues. V shed 5 bases, J shed 0 bases, and the junction held 4 bases outside the gene matches. The germline gives CDR1 SNHLY, CDR2 FYNNEI. The receptor comes from a woman between 25 and 40 years old with primary liver carcinoma and hepatitis B virus infection. The gene calls are TRBV2 and TRBJ1-5, with 7 bases matching TRBD1. The material sequenced was peripheral blood. In DNA form, the CDR3 reads TGTGCCAGCAGTTTCAGGGGGGCTAGCAATCAGCCCCAGCATTTT. This translates into CASSFRGASNQPQHF.